This TCR beta chain is drawn from a study of blood T cell repertoires in COVID-19. Here immunoSEQ multiplex PCR was the method, and the copy in TCRdb shows in-frame clones only, minus some. The sample lists 160,000 or so clones; around 87% were seen once. The CDR3 is 14 residues long. The V end was cut by 4 bases, the J end by 6 bases, with 13 bases between. Germline V gene lookup returns CDR1 SGDLS and CDR2 YYNGEE. Participants' own reports of clinical history determined their cohort assignment. The chain has TRBV9 and TRBJ2-2, with a possible D match to TRBD1 (6 bases). Specimen: PBMCs or T cells enriched from blood (not recorded which). The origin of this receptor is a woman in her forties or fifties who had recovered from COVID-19. This CDR3 reads CASSSWTVAGELFF. CDR3 coding DNA: TGTGCCAGCAGCTCCTGGACAGTCGCCGGGGAGCTGTTTTTT.